Following are 12 T cell receptor beta chains from one sample sequenced in a study of T-cell reconstitution after alpha-beta-depleted transplantation in children. Preparation of the TCRbeta library used unique molecular identifiers. One entry per CDR3 protein, called by TCRdb with MiXCR from the PCR reads. The sample records more than 550,000 distinct CDR3 sequences, approximately 10% being singletons. Specimen: PBMCs from the stem cell graft donor, collected from the stem cell graft. The receptors come from a human donor who donated a stem cell graft to a child with acute myeloid leukemia.

The V call is TRBV24-1, the J call TRBJ2-1; a weak D match, TRBD1 (6 bases). This CDR3 is built from 16 residues. Germline V gives CDR1 KGHDR, CDR2 SFDVKD. Trimming removed 4 bases from V and 2 bases from J, with 14 bases in between. The CDR3 DNA sequence: TGTGCCACCAGTGACGGACAGTTCCGACCCTACAATGAGCAGTTCTTC. Residues: CATSDGQFRPYNEQFF.

V usage is TRBV5-1 and J usage is TRBJ1-2; D remains ambiguous. With 1 base removed from V and 8 bases from J, the gap between germline ends came to 9 bases. Germline V lookup: CDR1 SGHRS, CDR2 YFSETQ. The CDR3 totals 12 residues. The CDR3 coding sequence is TGCGCCAGCAGCTTGCCGGGTCCGGGCTACACCTTC. Protein sequence: CASSLPGPGYTF.

The V gene is TRBV4-3, the J gene TRBJ2-1, with a tentative D call TRBD2 (5 bases). CDR1 is LGHNA, CDR2 YSLEER, per germline. The V and J ends lost 0 bases and 2 bases respectively, with 11 bases between them. The CDR3 has 16 residues. The CDR3 sequence: CASSQDSPGAYNEQFF. DNA of the CDR3: TGCGCCAGCAGCCAAGATAGTCCCGGGGCCTACAATGAGCAGTTCTTC.

The chain is built from TRBV29-1 and TRBJ2-1; tentative D call: TRBD1 (6 bases). V lost 1 base to trimming and J lost 10 bases, with 14 bases between them. CDR3 length: 13 amino acids. The germline CDR1 and CDR2 sequences are SQVTM and ANQGSEA. The CDR3 region has the DNA TGCAGCGTTGAAGGGACAGCTCAGGGGGAGCAGTTCTTC. Translation gives CSVEGTAQGEQFF.

This clonotype was detected a few times. J is TRBJ2-3 and V is TRBV18; D call uncertain. CDR1 is KGHSH, CDR2 LQKENI, per germline. The V end lost 1 base, the J end lost 0 bases, and 5 bases lay between the germline ends. The CDR3 extends over 14 amino acids. The CDR3: CASSPLPSTDTQYF. DNA of the CDR3: TGTGCCAGCTCACCACTACCTAGCACAGATACGCAGTATTTT.

The chain has TRBV12-3 or TRBV12-4 and TRBJ2-3; 13 bases map to TRBD2. The CDR3 sequence is 15 residues long. Germline trimming cut 6 bases from V and 10 bases from J; bases unmatched to any gene: 10. This CDR3 is CASRLAGGPDDAQYF. DNA of the CDR3: TGTGCCAGCAGACTAGCGGGAGGGCCGGACGATGCGCAGTATTTT.

V gene TRBV6-2 or TRBV6-3 combines with J gene TRBJ2-1, with 9 bases aligning to TRBD2. CDR3 length equals 15 residues. V lost 6 bases to trimming and J lost 3 bases; unmatched junction nucleotides: 6. CDR1 and CDR2 (germline): MNHEY, SVGEGT. The CDR3 loop reads CASSRGTSHYNEQFF. In nucleotides, the CDR3 is TGTGCCAGCAGCAGAGGGACTAGCCACTACAATGAGCAGTTCTTC.

Only a few counts were recorded for this clonotype. The genes are TRBV28 and TRBJ2-1; perhaps TRBD2 as D (5 bases). Germline CDR1 and CDR2: MDHEN and SYDVKM. The CDR3 is made up of 15 amino acids. The V and J ends lost 6 bases and 5 bases respectively, with 17 bases between them. The CDR3 protein is CASSRGGPGHNEQFF. CDR3 coding DNA: TGTGCCAGCAGCCGAGGAGGTCCTGGACACAATGAGCAGTTCTTC. The full variable domain, with the rest looked up from reference TRBV28 and TRBJ2-1, is DVKVTQSSRYLVKRTGEKVFLECVQDMDHENMFWYRQDPGLGLRLIYFSYDVKMKEKGDIPEGYSVSREKKERFSLILESASTNQTSMYLCASSRGGPGHNEQFFGPGTRLTVL.

This clonotype has more than one count but fewer than ten. V and J are TRBV4-2 and TRBJ1-4; TRBD1 might be the D (5 bases). CDR1 is LGHNA, CDR2 YNFKEQ, per germline. V was shortened by 0 bases and J by 8 bases, with 13 bases between the two germline ends. The CDR3 totals 15 residues. The CDR3 DNA follows: TGTGCCAGCAGCCAAGAAGCTCAGGGTGACGAAAAACTGTTTTTT. This translates into CASSQEAQGDEKLFF.

This clonotype was detected many times. The chain uses TRBV12-3 or TRBV12-4 and TRBJ2-1, with a tentative D call TRBD2 (5 bases). Trimming stripped 5 bases from V and 3 bases from J, with 11 bases between. This CDR3 has 14 amino acids. CDR3 bases: TGTGCCAGCAGTACGCGCCGGGACTACAATGAGCAGTTCTTC. It is translated as CASSTRRDYNEQFF.

The rearrangement joins TRBV20-1 to TRBJ2-7, with 8 bases fitting TRBD2. Per germline, CDR1 DFQATT and CDR2 SNEGSKA (reference sequence). The CDR3 runs to 13 residues. The V segment lost 3 bases and the J segment 7 bases; nucleotides outside the gene matches: 8. The CDR3 region has the DNA TGCAGTGCTAGCGGGAGGGCCATCGGGGAGCAGTACTTC. Residues: CSASGRAIGEQYF.

This clonotype was counted between two and nine times. The chain combines TRBV12-3 or TRBV12-4 with TRBJ2-5; a weak D match, TRBD1 (6 bases). CDR3 size: 14 residues. Trimming took 4 bases from V and 5 from J, leaving 14 bases between them. The CDR3 spells CASSSDSTGETQYF. The CDR3 region has the DNA TGTGCCAGCAGTTCGGACAGTACGGGGGAGACCCAGTACTTC.